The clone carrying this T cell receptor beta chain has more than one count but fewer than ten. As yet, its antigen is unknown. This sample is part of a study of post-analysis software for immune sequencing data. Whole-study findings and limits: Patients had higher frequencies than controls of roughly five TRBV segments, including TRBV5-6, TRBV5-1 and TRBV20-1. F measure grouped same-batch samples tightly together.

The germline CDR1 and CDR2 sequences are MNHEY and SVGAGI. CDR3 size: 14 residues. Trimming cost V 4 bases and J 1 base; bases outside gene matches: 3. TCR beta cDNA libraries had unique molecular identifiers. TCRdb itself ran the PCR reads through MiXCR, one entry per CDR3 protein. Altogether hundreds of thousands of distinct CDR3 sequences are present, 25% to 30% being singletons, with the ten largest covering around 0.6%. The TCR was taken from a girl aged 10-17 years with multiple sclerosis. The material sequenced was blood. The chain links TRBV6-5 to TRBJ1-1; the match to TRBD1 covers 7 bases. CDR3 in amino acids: CASSSNRGNTEAFF. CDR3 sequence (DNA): TGTGCCAGCAGTTCGAACAGGGGGAACACTGAAGCTTTCTTT.